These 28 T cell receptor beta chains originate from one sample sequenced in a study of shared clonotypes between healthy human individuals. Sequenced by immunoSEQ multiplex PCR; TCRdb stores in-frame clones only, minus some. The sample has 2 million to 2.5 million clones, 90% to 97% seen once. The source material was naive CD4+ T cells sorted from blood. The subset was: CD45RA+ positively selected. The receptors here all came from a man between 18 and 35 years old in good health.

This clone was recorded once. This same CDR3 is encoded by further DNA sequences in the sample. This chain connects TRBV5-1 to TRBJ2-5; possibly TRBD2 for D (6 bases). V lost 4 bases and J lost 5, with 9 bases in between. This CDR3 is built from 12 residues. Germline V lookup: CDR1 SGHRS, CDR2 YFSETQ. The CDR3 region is CASSPAGETQYF. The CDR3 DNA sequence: TGCGCCAGCAGCCCTGCGGGGGAGACCCAGTACTTC. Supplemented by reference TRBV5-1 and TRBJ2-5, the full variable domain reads KAGVTQTPRYLIKTRGQQVTLSCSPISGHRSVSWYQQTPGQGLQFLFEYFSETQRNKGNFPGRFSGRQFSNSRSEMNVSTLELGDSALYLCASSPAGETQYFGPGTRLLVL.

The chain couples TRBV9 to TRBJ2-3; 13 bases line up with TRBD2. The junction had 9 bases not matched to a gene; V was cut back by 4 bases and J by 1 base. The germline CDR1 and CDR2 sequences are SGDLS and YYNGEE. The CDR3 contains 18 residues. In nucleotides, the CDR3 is TGTGCCAGCAGCCCCCGAGGGACTAGCGGGGACCGCACAGATACGCAGTATTTT. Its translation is CASSPRGTSGDRTDTQYF.

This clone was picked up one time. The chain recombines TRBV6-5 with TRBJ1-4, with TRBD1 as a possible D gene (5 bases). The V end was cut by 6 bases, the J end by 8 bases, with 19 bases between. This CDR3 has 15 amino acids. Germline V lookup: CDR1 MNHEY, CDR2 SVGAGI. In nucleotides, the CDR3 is TGTGCCAGCAGGACTGGGACTGCTTTAGGGGAAAAACTGTTTTTT. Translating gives CASRTGTALGEKLFF.

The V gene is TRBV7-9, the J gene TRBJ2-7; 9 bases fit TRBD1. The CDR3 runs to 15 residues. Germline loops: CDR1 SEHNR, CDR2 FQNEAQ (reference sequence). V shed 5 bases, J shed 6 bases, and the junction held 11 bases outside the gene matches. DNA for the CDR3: TGTGCCAGCAGCGGGCGGGGACAGGGTCTCTCCGAGCAGTACTTC. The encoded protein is CASSGRGQGLSEQYF. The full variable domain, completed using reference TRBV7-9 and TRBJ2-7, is DTGVSQNPRHKITKRGQNVTFRCDPISEHNRLYWYRQTLGQGPEFLTYFQNEAQLEKSRLLSDRFSAERPKGSFSTLEIQRTEQGDSAMYLCASSGRGQGLSEQYFGPGTRLTVT.

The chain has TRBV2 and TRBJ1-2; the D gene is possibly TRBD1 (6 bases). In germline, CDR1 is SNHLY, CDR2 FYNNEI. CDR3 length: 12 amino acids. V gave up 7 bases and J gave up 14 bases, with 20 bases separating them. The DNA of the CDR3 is TGTGCCAGCAACCGAGGGGGAGGGTTGTCAACCTTC. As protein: CASNRGGGLSTF. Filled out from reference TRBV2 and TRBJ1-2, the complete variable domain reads EPEVTQTPSHQVTQMGQEVILRCVPISNHLYFYWYRQILGQKVEFLVSFYNNEISEKSEIFDDQFSVERPDGSNFTLKIRSTKLEDSAMYFCASNRGGGLSTFGSGTRLTVV.

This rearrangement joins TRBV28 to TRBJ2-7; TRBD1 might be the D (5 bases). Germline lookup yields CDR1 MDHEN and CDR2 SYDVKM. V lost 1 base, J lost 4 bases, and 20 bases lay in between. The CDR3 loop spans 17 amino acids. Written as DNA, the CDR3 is TGTGCCAGCAGTTTATTTGGGGTCGGATTTGGGGCTTACGAGCAGTACTTC. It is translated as CASSLFGVGFGAYEQYF.

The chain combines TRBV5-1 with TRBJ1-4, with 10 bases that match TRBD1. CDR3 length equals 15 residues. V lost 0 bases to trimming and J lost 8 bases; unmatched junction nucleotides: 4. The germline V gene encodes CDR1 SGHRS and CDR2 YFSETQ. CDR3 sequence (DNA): TGCGCCAGCAGCTTGGACGGGACAGGGGAGGAAAAACTGTTTTTT. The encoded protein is CASSLDGTGEEKLFF.

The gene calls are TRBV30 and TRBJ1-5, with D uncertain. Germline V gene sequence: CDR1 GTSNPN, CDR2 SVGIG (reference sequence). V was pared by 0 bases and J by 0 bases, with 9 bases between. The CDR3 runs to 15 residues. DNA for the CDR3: TGTGCCTGGAGTGTCGGGCCTTATAGCAATCAGCCCCAGCATTTT. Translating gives CAWSVGPYSNQPQHF.

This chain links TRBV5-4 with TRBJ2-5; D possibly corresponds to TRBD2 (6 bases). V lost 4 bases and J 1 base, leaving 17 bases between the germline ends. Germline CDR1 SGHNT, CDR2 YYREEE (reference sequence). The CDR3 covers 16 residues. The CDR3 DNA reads TGTGCCAGCAGCAGGCGGGGCGGCGGGGTCCAAGAGACCCAGTACTTC. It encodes CASSRRGGGVQETQYF.

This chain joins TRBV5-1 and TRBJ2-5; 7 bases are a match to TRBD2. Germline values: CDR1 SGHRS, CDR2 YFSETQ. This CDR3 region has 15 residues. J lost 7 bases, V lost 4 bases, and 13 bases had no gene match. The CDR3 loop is CASSETTGGSVTQYF. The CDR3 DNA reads TGCGCCAGCAGCGAGACCACGGGGGGTTCCGTGACCCAGTACTTC.

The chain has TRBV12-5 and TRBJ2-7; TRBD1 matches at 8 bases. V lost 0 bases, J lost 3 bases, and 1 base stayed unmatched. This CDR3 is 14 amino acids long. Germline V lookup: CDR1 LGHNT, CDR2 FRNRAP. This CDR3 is CASGLVGQGYEQYF. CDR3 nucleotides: TGTGCTAGTGGTTTGGTAGGACAGGGCTACGAGCAGTACTTC.

The chain's CDR3 is CASSQIRGYTEAFF. CDR3 DNA: TGCGCCAGCAGCCAGATACGCGGGTACACTGAAGCTTTCTTT. The chain has TRBV4-1 and TRBJ1-1; unclear D gene. Looked up from germline, CDR1 is MGHRA and CDR2 is YSYEKL. Trimming stripped 3 bases from V and 3 bases from J, with 11 bases between. CDR3 size: 14 residues.

The CDR3 region is CASSFGSLLLPNTEAFF. The CDR3 DNA is TGTGCCAGCAGTTTTGGCAGTCTTTTACTCCCGAACACTGAAGCTTTCTTT. The chain is built from TRBV27 and TRBJ1-1; D not certain. Trimming left V 3 bases short and J 1 base short, with 18 bases between. This CDR3 is built from 17 residues. CDR1 is MNHEY, CDR2 SMNVEV, per germline (reference sequence).

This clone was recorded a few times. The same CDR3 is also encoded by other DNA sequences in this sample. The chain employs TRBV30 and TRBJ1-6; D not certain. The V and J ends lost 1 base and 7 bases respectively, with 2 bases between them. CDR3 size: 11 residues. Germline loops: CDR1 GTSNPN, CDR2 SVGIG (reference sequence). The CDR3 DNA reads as TGTGCCTGGAGTGAGAATTCACCCCTCCACTTT. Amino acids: CAWSENSPLHF.

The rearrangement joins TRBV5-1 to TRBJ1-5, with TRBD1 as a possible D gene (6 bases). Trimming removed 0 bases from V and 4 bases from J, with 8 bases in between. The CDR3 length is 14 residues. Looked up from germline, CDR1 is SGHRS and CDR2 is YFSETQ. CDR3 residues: CASSLEDRNQPQHF. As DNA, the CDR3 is TGCGCCAGCAGCTTGGAGGACAGAAATCAGCCCCAGCATTTT.

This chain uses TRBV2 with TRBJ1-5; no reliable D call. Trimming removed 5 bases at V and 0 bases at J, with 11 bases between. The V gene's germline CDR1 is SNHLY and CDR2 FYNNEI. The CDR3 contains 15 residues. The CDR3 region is CASSKDGISNQPQHF. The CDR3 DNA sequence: TGTGCCAGCAGTAAGGACGGGATTAGCAATCAGCCCCAGCATTTT.

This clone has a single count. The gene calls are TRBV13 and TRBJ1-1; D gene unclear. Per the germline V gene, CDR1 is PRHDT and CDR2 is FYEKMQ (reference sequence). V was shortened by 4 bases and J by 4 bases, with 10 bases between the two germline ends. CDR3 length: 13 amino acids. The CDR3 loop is CASSSLGFTEAFF. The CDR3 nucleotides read TGTGCCAGCAGCTCACTCGGGTTCACTGAAGCTTTCTTT.

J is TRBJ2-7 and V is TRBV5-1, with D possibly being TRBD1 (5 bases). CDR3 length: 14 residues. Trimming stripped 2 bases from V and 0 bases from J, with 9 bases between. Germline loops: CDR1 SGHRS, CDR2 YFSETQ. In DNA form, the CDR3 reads TGCGCCAGCAGCTTCGACAGCGTCTCCTACGAGCAGTACTTC. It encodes CASSFDSVSYEQYF. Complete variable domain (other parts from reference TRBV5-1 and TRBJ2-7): KAGVTQTPRYLIKTRGQQVTLSCSPISGHRSVSWYQQTPGQGLQFLFEYFSETQRNKGNFPGRFSGRQFSNSRSEMNVSTLELGDSALYLCASSFDSVSYEQYFGPGTRLTVT.

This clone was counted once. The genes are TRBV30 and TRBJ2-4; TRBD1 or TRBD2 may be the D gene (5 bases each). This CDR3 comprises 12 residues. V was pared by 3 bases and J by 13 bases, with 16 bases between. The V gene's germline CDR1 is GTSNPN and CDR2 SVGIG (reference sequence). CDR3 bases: TGTGCCTGGAGCCCCGAAGTGGGGGAACAGTACTTC. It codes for CAWSPEVGEQYF.

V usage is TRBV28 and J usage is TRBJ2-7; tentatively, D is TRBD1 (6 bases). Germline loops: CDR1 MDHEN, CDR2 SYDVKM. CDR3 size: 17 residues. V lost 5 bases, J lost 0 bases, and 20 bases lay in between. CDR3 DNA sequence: TGTGCCAGCAGTGAAACATTACAGGGACCGAGCTCCTACGAGCAGTACTTC. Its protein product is CASSETLQGPSSYEQYF.

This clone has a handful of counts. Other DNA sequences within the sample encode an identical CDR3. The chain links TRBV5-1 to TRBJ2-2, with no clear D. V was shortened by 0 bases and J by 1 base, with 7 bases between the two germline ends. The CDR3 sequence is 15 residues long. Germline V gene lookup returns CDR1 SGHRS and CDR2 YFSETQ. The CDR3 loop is CASSLVPGNTGELFF. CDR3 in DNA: TGCGCCAGCAGCTTGGTTCCAGGGAACACCGGGGAGCTGTTTTTT.

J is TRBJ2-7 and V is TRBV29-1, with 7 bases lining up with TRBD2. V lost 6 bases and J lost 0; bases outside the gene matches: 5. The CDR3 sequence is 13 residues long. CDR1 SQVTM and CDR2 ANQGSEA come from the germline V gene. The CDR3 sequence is CSVARTSSYEQYF. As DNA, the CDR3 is TGCAGCGTGGCCAGGACTAGCTCCTACGAGCAGTACTTC.

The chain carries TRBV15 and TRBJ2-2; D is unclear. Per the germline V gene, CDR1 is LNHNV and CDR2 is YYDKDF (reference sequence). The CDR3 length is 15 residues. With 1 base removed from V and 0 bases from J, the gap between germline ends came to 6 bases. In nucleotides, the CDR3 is TGTGCCACCAGCAGAGGGCTCACGAACACCGGGGAGCTGTTTTTT. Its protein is CATSRGLTNTGELFF.

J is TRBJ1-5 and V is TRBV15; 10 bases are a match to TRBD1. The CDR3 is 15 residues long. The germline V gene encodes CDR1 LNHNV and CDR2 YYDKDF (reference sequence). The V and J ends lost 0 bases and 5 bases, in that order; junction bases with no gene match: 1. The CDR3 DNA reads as TGTGCCACCAGCAGAGAGGACAGGGGGGATCAGCCCCAGCATTTT. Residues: CATSREDRGDQPQHF.

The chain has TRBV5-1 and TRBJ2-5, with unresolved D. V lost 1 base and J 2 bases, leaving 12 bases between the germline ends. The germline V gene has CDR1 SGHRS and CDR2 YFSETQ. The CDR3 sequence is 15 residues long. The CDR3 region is CASSLYGPGQETQYF. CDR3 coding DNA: TGCGCCAGCAGCTTGTATGGACCTGGTCAAGAGACCCAGTACTTC. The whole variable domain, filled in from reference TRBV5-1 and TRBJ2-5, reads KAGVTQTPRYLIKTRGQQVTLSCSPISGHRSVSWYQQTPGQGLQFLFEYFSETQRNKGNFPGRFSGRQFSNSRSEMNVSTLELGDSALYLCASSLYGPGQETQYFGPGTRLLVL.

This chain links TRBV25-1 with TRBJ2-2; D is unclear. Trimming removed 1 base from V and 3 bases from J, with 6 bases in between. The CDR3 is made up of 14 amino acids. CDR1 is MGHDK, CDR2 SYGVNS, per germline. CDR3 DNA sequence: TGTGCCAGCAGTGAATCCTGGCACACCGGGGAGCTGTTTTTT. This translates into CASSESWHTGELFF.

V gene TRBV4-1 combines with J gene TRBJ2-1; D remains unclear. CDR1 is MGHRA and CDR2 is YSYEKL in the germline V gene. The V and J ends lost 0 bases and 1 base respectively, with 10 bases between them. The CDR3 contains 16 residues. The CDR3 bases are TGCGCCAGCAGCCAAGATTTGCAGGTATCCTACAATGAGCAGTTCTTC. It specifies CASSQDLQVSYNEQFF.

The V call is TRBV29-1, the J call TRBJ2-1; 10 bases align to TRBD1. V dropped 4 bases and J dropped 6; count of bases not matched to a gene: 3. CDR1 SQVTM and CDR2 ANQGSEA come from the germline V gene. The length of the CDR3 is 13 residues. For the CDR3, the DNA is TGCAGCGTTGTGGGACAGGGGAGCAATGAGCAGTTCTTC. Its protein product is CSVVGQGSNEQFF.